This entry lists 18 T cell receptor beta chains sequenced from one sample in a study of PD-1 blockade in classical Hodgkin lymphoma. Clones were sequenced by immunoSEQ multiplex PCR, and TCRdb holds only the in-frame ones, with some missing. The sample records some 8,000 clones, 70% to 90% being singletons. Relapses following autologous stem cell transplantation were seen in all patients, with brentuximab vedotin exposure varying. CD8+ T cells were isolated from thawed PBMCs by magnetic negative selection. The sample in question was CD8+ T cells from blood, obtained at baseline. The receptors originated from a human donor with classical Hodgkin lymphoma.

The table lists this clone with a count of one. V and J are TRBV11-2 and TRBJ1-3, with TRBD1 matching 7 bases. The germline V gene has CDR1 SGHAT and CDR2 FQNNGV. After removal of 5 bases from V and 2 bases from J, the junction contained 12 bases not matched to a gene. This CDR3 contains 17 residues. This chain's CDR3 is CASSTHPGTAAGNTIYF. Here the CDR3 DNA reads TGTGCCAGCAGCACCCACCCCGGGACAGCGGCTGGAAACACCATATATTTT.

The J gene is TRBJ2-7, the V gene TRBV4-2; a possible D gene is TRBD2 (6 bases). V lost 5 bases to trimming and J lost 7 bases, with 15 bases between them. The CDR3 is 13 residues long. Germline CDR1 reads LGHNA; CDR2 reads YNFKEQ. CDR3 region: CASSWDSSPEQYF. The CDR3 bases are TGTGCCAGCAGCTGGGACTCCTCCCCGGAGCAGTACTTC.

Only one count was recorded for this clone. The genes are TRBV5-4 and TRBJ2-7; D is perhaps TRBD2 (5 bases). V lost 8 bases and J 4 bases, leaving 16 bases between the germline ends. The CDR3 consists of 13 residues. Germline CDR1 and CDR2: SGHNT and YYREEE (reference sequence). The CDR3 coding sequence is TGTGCCAGTAGCGATGAAACTGTATACGAGCAGTACTTC. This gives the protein CASSDETVYEQYF.

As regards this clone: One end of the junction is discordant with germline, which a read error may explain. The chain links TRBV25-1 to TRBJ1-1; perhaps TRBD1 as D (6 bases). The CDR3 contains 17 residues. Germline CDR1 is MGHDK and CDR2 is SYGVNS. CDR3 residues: CASSDEYSSGGDTEVFF. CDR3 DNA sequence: TGTGCCAGCAGTGACGAATATTCGTCGGGTGGGGACACTGAAGTTTTCTTT.

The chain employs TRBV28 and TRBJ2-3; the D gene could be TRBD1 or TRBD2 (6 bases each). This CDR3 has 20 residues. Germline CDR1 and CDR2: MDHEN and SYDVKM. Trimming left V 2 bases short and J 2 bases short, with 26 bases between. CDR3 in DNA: TGTGCCAGCAGTTTAATGTTGGGGGGCGAGGGGTCCTTCTCCACAGATACGCAGTATTTT. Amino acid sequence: CASSLMLGGEGSFSTDTQYF.

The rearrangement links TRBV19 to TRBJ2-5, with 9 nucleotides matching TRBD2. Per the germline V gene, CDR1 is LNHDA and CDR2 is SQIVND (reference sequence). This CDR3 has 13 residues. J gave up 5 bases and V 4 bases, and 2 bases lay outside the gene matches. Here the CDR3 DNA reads TGTGCCAGTAGTAGCCTAGCGGGGGAGACCCAGTACTTC. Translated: CASSSLAGETQYF.

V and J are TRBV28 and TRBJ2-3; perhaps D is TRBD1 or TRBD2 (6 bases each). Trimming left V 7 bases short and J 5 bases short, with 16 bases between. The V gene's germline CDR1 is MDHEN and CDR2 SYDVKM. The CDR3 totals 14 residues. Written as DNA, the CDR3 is TGTGCCAGCAACATGGGGGCGGGACGAGATACGCAGTATTTT. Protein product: CASNMGAGRDTQYF.

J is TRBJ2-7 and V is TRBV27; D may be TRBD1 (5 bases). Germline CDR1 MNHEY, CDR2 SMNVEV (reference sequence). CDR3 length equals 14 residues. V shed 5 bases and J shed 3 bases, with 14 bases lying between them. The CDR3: CASSQGVKLYEQYF. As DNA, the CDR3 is TGTGCCAGCAGTCAAGGGGTTAAGCTCTACGAGCAGTACTTC.

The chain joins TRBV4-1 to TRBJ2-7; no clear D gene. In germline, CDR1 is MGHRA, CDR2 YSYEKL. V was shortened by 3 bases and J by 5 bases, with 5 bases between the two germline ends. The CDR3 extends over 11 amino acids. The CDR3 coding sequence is TGCGCCAGCAGCCATCAAAACGAGCAGTACTTC. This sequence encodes CASSHQNEQYF.

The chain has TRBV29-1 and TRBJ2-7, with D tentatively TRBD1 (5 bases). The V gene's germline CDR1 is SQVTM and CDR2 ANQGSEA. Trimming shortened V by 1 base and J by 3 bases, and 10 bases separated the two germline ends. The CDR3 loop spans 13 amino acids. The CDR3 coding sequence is TGCAGCGTTGAAGGGGGCAGATTCTACGAGCAGTACTTC. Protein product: CSVEGGRFYEQYF.

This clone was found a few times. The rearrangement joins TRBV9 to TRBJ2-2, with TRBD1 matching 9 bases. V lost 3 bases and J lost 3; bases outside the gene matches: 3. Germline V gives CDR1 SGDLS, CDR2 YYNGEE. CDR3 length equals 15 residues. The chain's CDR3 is CASSGTGVDTGELFF. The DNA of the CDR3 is TGTGCCAGCAGCGGGACAGGGGTGGACACCGGGGAGCTGTTTTTT.

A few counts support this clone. DNA for the CDR3: TGTGCCAGCAGCGGGGACAGGATAGATGGGAGCTACACCTTC. Amino acid sequence: CASSGDRIDGSYTF. V gene TRBV9 combines with J gene TRBJ1-2; 8 nucleotides match TRBD1. The CDR3 spans 14 residues. Germline V gene data show CDR1 as SGDLS and CDR2 as YYNGEE. J lost 9 bases, V lost 3 bases, and 10 bases had no gene match.

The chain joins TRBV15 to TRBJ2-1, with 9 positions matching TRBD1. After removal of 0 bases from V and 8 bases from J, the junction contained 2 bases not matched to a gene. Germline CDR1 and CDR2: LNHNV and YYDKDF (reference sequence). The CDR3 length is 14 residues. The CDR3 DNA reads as TGTGCCACCAGCAGAGATCGGACAGGGGATGAGCAGTTCTTC. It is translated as CATSRDRTGDEQFF.

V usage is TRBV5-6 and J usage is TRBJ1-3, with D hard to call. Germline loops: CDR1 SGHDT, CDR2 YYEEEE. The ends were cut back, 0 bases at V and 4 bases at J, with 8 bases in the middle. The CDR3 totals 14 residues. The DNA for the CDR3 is TGTGCCAGCAGCTTGGGGTCGGCGGGAAACACCATATATTTT. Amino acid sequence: CASSLGSAGNTIYF. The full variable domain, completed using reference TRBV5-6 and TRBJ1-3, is DAGVTQSPTHLIKTRGQQVTLRCSPKSGHDTVSWYQQALGQGPQFIFQYYEEEERQRGNFPDRFSGHQFPNYSSELNVNALLLGDSALYLCASSLGSAGNTIYFGEGSWLTVV.

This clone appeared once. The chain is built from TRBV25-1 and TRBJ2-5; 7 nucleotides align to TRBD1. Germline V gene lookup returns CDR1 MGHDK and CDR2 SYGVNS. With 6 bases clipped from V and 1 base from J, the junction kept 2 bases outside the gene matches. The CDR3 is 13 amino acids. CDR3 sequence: CASSGTAQETQYF. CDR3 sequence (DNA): TGTGCCAGCAGCGGGACAGCCCAAGAGACCCAGTACTTC. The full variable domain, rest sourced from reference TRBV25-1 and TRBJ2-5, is EADIYQTPRYLVIGTGKKITLECSQTMGHDKMYWYQQDPGMELHLIHYSYGVNSTEKGDLSSESTVSRIRTEHFPLTLESARPSHTSQYLCASSGTAQETQYFGPGTRLLVL.

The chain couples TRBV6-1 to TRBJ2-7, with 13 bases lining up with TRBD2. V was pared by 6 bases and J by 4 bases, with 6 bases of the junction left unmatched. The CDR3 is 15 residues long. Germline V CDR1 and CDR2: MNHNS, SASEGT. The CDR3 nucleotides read TGTGCCAGCAGGGAGGGACTAGCGGGGATTTACGAGCAGTACTTC. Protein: CASREGLAGIYEQYF.

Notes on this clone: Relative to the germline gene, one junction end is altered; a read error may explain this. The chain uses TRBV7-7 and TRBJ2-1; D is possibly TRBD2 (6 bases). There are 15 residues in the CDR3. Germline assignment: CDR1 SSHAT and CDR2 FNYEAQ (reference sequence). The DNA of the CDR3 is TGTGCTAGCAGCCCCGGGACTGCATCCTACAATGAGCAGTTCTTC. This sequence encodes CASSPGTASYNEQFF.

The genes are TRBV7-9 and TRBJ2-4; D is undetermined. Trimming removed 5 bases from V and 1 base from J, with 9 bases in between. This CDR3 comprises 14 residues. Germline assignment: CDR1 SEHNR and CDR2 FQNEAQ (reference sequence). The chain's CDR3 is CASSAQGAKNIQYF. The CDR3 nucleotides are TGTGCCAGCAGCGCGCAAGGGGCCAAAAACATTCAGTACTTC. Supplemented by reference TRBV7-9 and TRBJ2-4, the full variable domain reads DTGVSQNPRHKITKRGQNVTFRCDPISEHNRLYWYRQTLGQGPEFLTYFQNEAQLEKSRLLSDRFSAERPKGSFSTLEIQRTEQGDSAMYLCASSAQGAKNIQYFGAGTRLSVL.